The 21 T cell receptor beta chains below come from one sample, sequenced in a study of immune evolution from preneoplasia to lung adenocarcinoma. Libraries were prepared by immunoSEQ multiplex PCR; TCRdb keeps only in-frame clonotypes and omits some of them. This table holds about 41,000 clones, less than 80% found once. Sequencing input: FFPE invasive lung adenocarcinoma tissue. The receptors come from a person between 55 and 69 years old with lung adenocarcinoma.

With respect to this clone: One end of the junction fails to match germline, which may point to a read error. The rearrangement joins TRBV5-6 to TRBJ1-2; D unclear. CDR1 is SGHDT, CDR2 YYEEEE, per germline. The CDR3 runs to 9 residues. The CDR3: CASSPLPPF. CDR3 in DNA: TGTGCCAGCAGCCCCCTGCCCCCTTTC.

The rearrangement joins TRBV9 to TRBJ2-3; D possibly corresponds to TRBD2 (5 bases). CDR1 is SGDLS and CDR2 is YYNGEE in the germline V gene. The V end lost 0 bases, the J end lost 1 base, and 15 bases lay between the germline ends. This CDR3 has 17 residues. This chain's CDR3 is CASSVGLANLGTDTQYF. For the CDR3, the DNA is TGTGCCAGCAGCGTAGGGCTAGCTAATCTTGGCACAGATACGCAGTATTTT.

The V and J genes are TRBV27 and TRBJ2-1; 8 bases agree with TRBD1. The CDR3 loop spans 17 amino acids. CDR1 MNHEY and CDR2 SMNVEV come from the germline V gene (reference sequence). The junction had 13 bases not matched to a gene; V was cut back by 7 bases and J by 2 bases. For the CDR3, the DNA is TGTGCCAGCAACCATGCCCCGGGACAGGCCCCCTACAATGAGCAGTTCTTC. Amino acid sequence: CASNHAPGQAPYNEQFF.

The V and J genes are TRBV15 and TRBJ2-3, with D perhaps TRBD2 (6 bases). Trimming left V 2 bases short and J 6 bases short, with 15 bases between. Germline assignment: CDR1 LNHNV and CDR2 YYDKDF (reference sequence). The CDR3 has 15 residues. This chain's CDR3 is CATSRLGTGRDTQYF. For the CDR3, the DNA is TGTGCCACCAGCAGATTAGGGACTGGGCGGGATACGCAGTATTTT. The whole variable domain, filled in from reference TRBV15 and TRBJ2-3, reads DAMVIQNPRYQVTQFGKPVTLSCSQTLNHNVMYWYQQKSSQAPKLLFHYYDKDFNNEADTPDNFQSRRPNTSFCFLDIRSPGLGDTAMYLCATSRLGTGRDTQYFGPGTRLTVL.

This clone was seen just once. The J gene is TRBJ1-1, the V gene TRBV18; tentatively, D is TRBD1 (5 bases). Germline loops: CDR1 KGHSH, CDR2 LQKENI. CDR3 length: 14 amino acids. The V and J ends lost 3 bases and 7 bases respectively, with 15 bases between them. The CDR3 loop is CASSPLGPTGEAFF. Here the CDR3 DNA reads TGTGCCAGCTCACCGCTGGGGCCGACGGGTGAAGCTTTCTTT.

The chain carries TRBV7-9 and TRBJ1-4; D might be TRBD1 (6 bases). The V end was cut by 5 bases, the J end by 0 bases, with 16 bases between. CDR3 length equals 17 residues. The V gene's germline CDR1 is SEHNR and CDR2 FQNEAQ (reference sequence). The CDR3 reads CASSVGRGAATNEKLFF. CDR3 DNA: TGTGCCAGCAGCGTAGGGCGGGGGGCCGCAACTAATGAAAAACTGTTTTTT.

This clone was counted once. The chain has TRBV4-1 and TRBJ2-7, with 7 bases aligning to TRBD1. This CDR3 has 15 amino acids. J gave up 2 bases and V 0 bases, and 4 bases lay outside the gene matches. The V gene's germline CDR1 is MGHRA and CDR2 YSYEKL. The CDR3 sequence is CASSQEGTAAYEQYF. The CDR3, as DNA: TGCGCCAGCAGCCAAGAGGGGACAGCGGCCTACGAGCAGTACTTC.

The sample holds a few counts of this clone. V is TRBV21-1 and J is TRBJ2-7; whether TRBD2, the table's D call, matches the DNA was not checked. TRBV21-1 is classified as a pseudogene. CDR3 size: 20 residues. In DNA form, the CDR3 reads TGTGCCTGCAAGGGCGAGGGTAACCAATATAGGTTTAGATTATCCTACGAGCAGTACTTC. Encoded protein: CACKGEGNQYRFRLSYEQYF.

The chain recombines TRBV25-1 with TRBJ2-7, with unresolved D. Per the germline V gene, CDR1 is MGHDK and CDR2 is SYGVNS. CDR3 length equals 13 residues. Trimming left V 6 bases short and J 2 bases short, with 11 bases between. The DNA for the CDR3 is TGTGCCAGCAGGCCCACAGCAGCCTACGAGCAGTACTTC. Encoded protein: CASRPTAAYEQYF.

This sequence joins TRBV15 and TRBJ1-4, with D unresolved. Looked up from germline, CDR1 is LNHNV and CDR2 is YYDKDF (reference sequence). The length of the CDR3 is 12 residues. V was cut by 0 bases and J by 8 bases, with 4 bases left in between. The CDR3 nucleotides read TGTGCCACCAGCAGAGACTACGAAAAACTGTTTTTT. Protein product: CATSRDYEKLFF.

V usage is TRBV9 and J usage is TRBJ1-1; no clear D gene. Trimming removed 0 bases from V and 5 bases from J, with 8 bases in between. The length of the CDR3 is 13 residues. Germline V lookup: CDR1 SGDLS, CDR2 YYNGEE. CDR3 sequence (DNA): TGTGCCAGCAGCGTAGGGCAGTCTACTGAAGCTTTCTTT. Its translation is CASSVGQSTEAFF.

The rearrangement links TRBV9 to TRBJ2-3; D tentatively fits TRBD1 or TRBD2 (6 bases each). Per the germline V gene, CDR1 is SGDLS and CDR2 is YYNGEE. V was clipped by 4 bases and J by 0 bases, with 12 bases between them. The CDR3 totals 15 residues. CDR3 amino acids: CASSPGAVSTDTQYF. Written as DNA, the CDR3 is TGTGCCAGCAGCCCGGGGGCGGTGAGCACAGATACGCAGTATTTT.

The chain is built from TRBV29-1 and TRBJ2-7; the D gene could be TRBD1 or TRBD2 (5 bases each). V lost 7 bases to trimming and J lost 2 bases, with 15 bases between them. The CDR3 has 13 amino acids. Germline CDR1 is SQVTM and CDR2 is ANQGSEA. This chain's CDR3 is CSDDRDGTYEQYF. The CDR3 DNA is TGCAGCGACGACCGGGACGGAACCTACGAGCAGTACTTC.

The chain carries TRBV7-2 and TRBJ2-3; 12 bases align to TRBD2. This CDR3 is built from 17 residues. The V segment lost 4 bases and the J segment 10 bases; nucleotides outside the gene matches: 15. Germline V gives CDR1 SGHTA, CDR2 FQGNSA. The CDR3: CASSSTQGLAGSVSQYF. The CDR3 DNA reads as TGTGCCAGCAGCTCCACCCAGGGACTAGCGGGCTCGGTTTCGCAGTATTTT. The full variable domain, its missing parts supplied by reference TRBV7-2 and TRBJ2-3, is GAGVSQSPSNKVTEKGKDVELRCDPISGHTALYWYRQSLGQGLEFLIYFQGNSAPDKSGLPSDRFSAERTGGSVSTLTIQRTQQEDSAVYLCASSSTQGLAGSVSQYFGPGTRLTVL.

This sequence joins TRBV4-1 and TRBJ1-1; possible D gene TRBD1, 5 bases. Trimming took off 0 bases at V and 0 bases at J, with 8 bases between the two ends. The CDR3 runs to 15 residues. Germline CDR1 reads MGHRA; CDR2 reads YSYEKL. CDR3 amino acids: CASSQEYRMNTEAFF. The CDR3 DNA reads TGCGCCAGCAGCCAAGAATACAGGATGAACACTGAAGCTTTCTTT.

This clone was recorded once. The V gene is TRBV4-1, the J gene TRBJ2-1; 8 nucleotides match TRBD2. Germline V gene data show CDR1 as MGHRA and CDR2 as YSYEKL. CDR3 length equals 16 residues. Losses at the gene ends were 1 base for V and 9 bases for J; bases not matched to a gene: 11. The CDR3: CASSQAAGTSIPEQFF. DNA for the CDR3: TGCGCCAGCAGCCAAGCAGCCGGGACTAGTATTCCTGAGCAGTTCTTC.

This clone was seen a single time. The CDR3 region has the DNA TGTGCCAGCAGGGATGAGAACACTGAAGCTTTCTTT. It yields the protein CASRDENTEAFF. The V and J genes are TRBV28 and TRBJ1-1; no definite D call. This CDR3 spans 12 amino acids. From germline, CDR1 is MDHEN and CDR2 SYDVKM. The V end was cut by 6 bases, the J end by 1 base, with 6 bases between.

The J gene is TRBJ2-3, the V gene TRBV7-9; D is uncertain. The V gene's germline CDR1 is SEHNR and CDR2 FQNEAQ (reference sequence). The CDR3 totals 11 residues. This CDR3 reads CCQEFTDTQYF. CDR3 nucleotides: TGTTGCCAGGAATTCACAGATACGCAGTATTTT.

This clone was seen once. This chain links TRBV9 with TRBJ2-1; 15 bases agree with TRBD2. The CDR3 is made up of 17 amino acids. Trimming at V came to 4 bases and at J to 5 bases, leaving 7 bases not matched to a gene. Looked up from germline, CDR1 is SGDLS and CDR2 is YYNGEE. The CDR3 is CASSPGLAGGLDNEQFF. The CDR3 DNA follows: TGTGCCAGCAGCCCAGGACTAGCGGGAGGGCTAGACAATGAGCAGTTCTTC.

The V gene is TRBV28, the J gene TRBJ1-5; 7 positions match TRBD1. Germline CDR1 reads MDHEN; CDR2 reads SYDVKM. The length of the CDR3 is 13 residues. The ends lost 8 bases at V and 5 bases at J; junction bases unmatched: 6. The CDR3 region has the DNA TGTGCCAGCCTCCGGACAGGTCATCAGCCCCAGCATTTT. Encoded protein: CASLRTGHQPQHF.

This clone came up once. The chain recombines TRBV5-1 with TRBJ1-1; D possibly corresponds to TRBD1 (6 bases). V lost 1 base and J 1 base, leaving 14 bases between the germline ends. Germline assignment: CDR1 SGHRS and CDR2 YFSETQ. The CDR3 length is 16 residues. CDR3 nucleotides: TGCGCCAGCAGCTTGTCTTTCGGACAGTCGAACACTGAAGCTTTCTTT. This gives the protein CASSLSFGQSNTEAFF.